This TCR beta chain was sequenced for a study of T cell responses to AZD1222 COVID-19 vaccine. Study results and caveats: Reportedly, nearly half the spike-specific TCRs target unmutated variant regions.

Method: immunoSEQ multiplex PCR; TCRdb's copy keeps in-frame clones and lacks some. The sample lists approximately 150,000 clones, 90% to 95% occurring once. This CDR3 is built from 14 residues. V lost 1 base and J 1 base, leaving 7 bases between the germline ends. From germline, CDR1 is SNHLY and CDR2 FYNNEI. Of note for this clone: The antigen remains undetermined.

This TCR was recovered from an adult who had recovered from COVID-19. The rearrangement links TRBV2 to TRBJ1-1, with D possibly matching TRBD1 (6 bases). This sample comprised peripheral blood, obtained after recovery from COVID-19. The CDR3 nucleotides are TGTGCCAGCAGTGAAGGACAGGCGAACACTGAAGCTTTCTTT. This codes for CASSEGQANTEAFF.